This T cell receptor beta chain was sequenced in a study of cytomegalovirus exposure and HLA in healthy donors. Study observations and caveats: Productive rates of about 90% or about 30% were seen for most TCR beta V segments in an earlier analysis. Links to common viral pathogens appeared, in a later analysis, for several of the most significant clusters. For TCR beta chains, V- and J-gene trimming was later linked to a missense DCLRE1C variant.

This clone was seen a handful of times. No antigen is known for it. V was clipped by 6 bases and J by 8 bases, with 19 bases between them. CDR1 and CDR2 (germline): MNHNS, SASEGT. The CDR3 totals 14 residues. The PCR employed 60 Vbeta primers together with 13 Jbeta primers. Profiled with immunoSEQ multiplex PCR; TCRdb holds only in-frame clones, not every one. There are 70,000 to 90,000 clones in the sample; around 75% occur only once, and roughly 2% lies in the top ten. The source is a man aged 35 to 55 in good health and CMV-seronegative. V is TRBV6-1 and J is TRBJ1-2, with a weak D call TRBD1 (6 bases). Input material: PBMCs. For the CDR3, the DNA is TGTGCCAGCAGGAACATCCCGATAACAGGGGGCTACACCTTC. Its translation is CASRNIPITGGYTF.